This TCR beta chain was documented in a study of T-cell reconstitution after alpha-beta-depleted transplantation in children. Library preparation (for TCRbeta) was performed with unique molecular identifiers. TCRdb passed the PCR reads through MiXCR, listing each CDR3 protein once. The table lists 500,000 to 750,000 distinct CDR3 sequences, 27% of them singletons. V lost 0 bases and J lost 3, with 13 bases in between. The CDR3 length is 16 residues. Looked up from germline, CDR1 is LNHNV and CDR2 is YYDKDF (reference sequence). This receptor was identified in a boy in the first two years of life with Wiskott-Aldrich syndrome, due to receive a stem cell transplant. This chain joins TRBV15 and TRBJ2-3; D ambiguous. Specimen: PBMCs, collected before TCRalphabeta/CD19-depleted stem cell transplant. CDR3 protein: CATSRDRPSQTDTQYF. For the CDR3, the DNA is TGTGCCACCAGCAGAGATAGACCTTCGCAGACAGATACGCAGTATTTT.